One and the same sample provided the 30 T cell receptor beta chains below, sequenced in a study of T cells in women clearing cervical HPV infection. Using immunoSEQ multiplex PCR, the repertoire was profiled, and TCRdb retains in-frame clones only, with some absent. This sample lists nearly 20,000 clones; its ten largest clones have about 3%. Sequencing was performed on blood buffy coat. These receptors originate from a woman between 18 and 70 years old with a cervical HPV16 infection that either progressed to CIN3+ or cleared (not recorded which).

A word on this clone: The CDR3 goes on 3 residues after the read ends, and that part is filled in from the germline J gene. The chain uses TRBV6-4 and TRBJ1-6, with D perhaps matching TRBD1 (6 bases). The CDR3 runs 19 residues. Germline lookup yields CDR1 MRHNA and CDR2 SNTAGT. V was trimmed by 4 bases and J by 0 bases, leaving 19 bases between them. CDR3 DNA, as far as it was read: TGTGCCAGCAGTGTCTCTAAGACAGGCATGAGCTCCTATAATTCACCC. This translates into CASSVSKTGMSSYNSP. The full CDR3 is CASSVSKTGMSSYNSPLHF.

With regard to this clone: The missing CDR3 end, 3 residues past where the read stops, is filled in from the germline J gene. V gene TRBV4-1 combines with J gene TRBJ1-1; D is perhaps TRBD1 (6 bases). Trimming left V 2 bases short and J 5 bases short, with 15 bases between. The CDR3 covers 15 residues. Germline values: CDR1 MGHRA, CDR2 YSYEKL. CDR3 amino acids: CASSQPTQGGTEAFF. The CDR3 DNA, read in part, is TGCGCCAGCAGCCAACCTACACAGGGAGGGACTGAA.

About this clone: The CDR3 goes on 3 residues after the read ends, and that part is filled in from the germline J gene. The V call is TRBV18, the J call TRBJ1-1; D might be TRBD1 (6 bases). With 5 bases removed from V and 3 bases from J, the gap between germline ends came to 13 bases. The V gene's germline CDR1 is KGHSH and CDR2 LQKENI. This CDR3 spans 14 amino acids. The CDR3 bases that were read are TGTGCCAGCTCAAGACAGGATCCGGACACTGAA. This encodes CASSRQDPDTE. The whole CDR3 protein reads CASSRQDPDTEAFF.

Worth noting for this clone: The CDR3 goes on 3 residues after the read ends, and that part is filled in from the germline J gene. This rearrangement joins TRBV7-3 to TRBJ2-3; TRBD2 matches 9 bases. Unmatched junction bases numbered 3, after V lost 1 base and J lost 1 base. This CDR3 contains 16 residues. CDR1 and CDR2 from the germline V gene are SGHTA and FQGTGA. The CDR3 here is CASSLRERGGTDTQYF. Partial CDR3 DNA: TGTGCCAGCAGCTTAAGAGAGCGGGGGGGCACAGATACG.

As concerns this clone: The read is 3 residues too short to cover the CDR3 end, so that end is filled in from the germline J gene. J is TRBJ1-1 and V is TRBV4-1, with 10 bases matching TRBD1. V lost 4 bases and J lost 1; bases outside the gene matches: 3. CDR1 is MGHRA and CDR2 is YSYEKL in the germline V gene. This CDR3 is 15 amino acids long. CDR3 protein: CASSPGQGPNTEAFF. The DNA read from the CDR3 is TGCGCCAGCAGCCCGGGACAGGGGCCGAACACTGAA.

Comment on this clone: The read comes to an end 3 residues before the CDR3 does, leaving the germline J gene to fill in the end. The chain employs TRBV7-9 and TRBJ2-4; 7 positions agree with TRBD1. This CDR3 comprises 15 residues. V trimming: 5 bases; J trimming: 5 bases; junction bases outside the gene matches: 9. Germline CDR1 reads SEHNR; CDR2 reads FQNEAQ (reference sequence). CDR3 residues: CASSGPRQGENIQYF. CDR3 DNA, as far as it was read: TGTGCCAGCAGCGGGCCCAGACAGGGAGAAAACATT.

As concerns this clone: The CDR3 end falls 3 residues outside the read, so it is completed with the germline J gene. The chain links TRBV2 to TRBJ1-6, with TRBD1 matching over 9 bases. Losses at the gene ends were 6 bases for V and 5 bases for J; bases not matched to a gene: 11. This CDR3 comprises 17 residues. Germline lookup yields CDR1 SNHLY and CDR2 FYNNEI. The CDR3 sequence is CASSRGQGFIHNSPLHF. The sequenced part of the CDR3 DNA is TGTGCCAGCAGCCGCGGACAGGGGTTTATCCATAATTCACCC.

As regards this clone: The read ends 3 residues shy of where the CDR3 ends; the end is completed using the germline J gene. The genes are TRBV2 and TRBJ1-1; TRBD1 matches at 9 bases. The CDR3 consists of 15 residues. The V segment lost 5 bases and the J segment 1 base; nucleotides outside the gene matches: 5. CDR1 and CDR2 from the germline V gene are SNHLY and FYNNEI. CDR3 bases read: TGTGCCAGCAGTTTACAGGGGGCGACGAACACTGAA. The encoded protein is CASSLQGATNTE. The full CDR3 reads CASSLQGATNTEAFF.

Comments on this clone: The CDR3 end falls 3 residues outside the read, so it is completed with the germline J gene. The chain is built from TRBV12-3 or TRBV12-4 and TRBJ2-7, with 7 bases matching TRBD1. V was clipped by 6 bases and J by 3 bases; unmatched bases: 5. The CDR3 covers 13 residues. The covered CDR3 bases are TGTGCCAGCAGCCAGGACAGGATCTACGAG. The encoded protein is CASSQDRIYE. The complete CDR3 sequence is CASSQDRIYEQYF.

Remarks on this clone: Read data end 3 residues before the CDR3 end; the end is taken from the germline J gene. V and J are TRBV2 and TRBJ2-4; tentative D call: TRBD2 (5 bases). Germline CDR1 SNHLY, CDR2 FYNNEI. V gave up 6 bases and J gave up 9 bases, with 12 bases separating them. The CDR3 is 12 residues long. The CDR3 spells CASSPSLGIQYF. The covered CDR3 bases are TGTGCCAGCAGCCCTAGCTTGGGCATT.

As regards this clone: The missing CDR3 end, 3 residues past where the read stops, is filled in from the germline J gene. This rearrangement joins TRBV11-2 to TRBJ1-5, with D uncertain. Trimming took 3 bases from V and 1 from J, leaving 10 bases between them. Germline V gene data show CDR1 as SGHAT and CDR2 as FQNNGV. The CDR3 is 15 amino acids. The part of the CDR3 DNA that was read is TGTGCCAGCAGCTTGACACCTCTCAGCAATCAGCCC. Its translation: CASSLTPLSNQP. The entire CDR3 is CASSLTPLSNQPQHF.

Partial CDR3 DNA: TGTGCCAGTAAGGACAGAAAGTACAATGAG. Its protein is CASKDRKYNE. The full CDR3 protein is CASKDRKYNEQFF. The chain joins TRBV6-2 or TRBV6-3 to TRBJ2-1; possible D gene TRBD1, 6 bases. The read terminates 3 residues before the CDR3 end, so the remaining end is supplied by the germline J gene. The CDR3 is 13 amino acids. The V and J ends lost 9 bases and 4 bases respectively, with 13 bases between them. Germline values: CDR1 MNHEY, CDR2 SVGEGT.

Details on this clone: The observed sequence ends 3 residues before the CDR3 terminus, with the missing tail filled in from the germline J gene. The chain has TRBV2 and TRBJ1-2, with D perhaps TRBD1 (5 bases). The CDR3 totals 16 residues. V lost 7 bases and J lost 5, with 23 bases in between. Germline loops: CDR1 SNHLY, CDR2 FYNNEI. CDR3 bases read: TGTGCCAGCACCGCGGAACCGACAGCCGCTGATTATGGC. It specifies CASTAEPTAADYG. Given in full, the CDR3 is CASTAEPTAADYGYTF.

As concerns this clone: Sequencing ends 3 residues short of the CDR3 end; the germline J gene provides the rest. This chain joins TRBV19 and TRBJ2-7; D not certain. Germline V lookup: CDR1 LNHDA, CDR2 SQIVND (reference sequence). CDR3 length equals 9 residues. CDR3 DNA, as far as it was read: TGTGTCAGGCAGTACGAG. It encodes CVRQYE. The complete CDR3 protein is CVRQYEQYF.

The sequenced CDR3 bases are TGTGCCAGCAGCTTAGCGAGGGGAACTACGGGGGACCAGCCC. Encoded protein: CASSLARGTTGDQP. The whole CDR3 sequence is CASSLARGTTGDQPQHF. This sequence joins TRBV7-2 and TRBJ1-5; D perhaps matches TRBD1 (5 bases). The read gets to within 3 residues of the CDR3 end, and the germline J gene fills in the rest. Trimming pared 0 bases from V and 7 bases from J, leaving 19 bases between. CDR1 is SGHTA and CDR2 is FQGNSA in the germline V gene. CDR3 size: 17 residues.

As concerns this clone: The DNA ends 3 residues before the CDR3 does, and the rest of the CDR3 is filled in from the germline J gene. The chain combines TRBV25-1 with TRBJ1-1; D may be TRBD1 (5 bases). Trimming pared 2 bases from V and 4 bases from J, leaving 14 bases between. This CDR3 is 15 amino acids long. Per germline, CDR1 MGHDK and CDR2 SYGVNS. This CDR3 is CASSEPGRESTEAFF. The sequenced part of the CDR3 DNA is TGTGCCAGCAGTGAACCCGGCAGGGAGAGCACTGAA.

A remark on this clone: The observed sequence ends 3 residues before the CDR3 terminus, with the missing tail filled in from the germline J gene. The chain recombines TRBV19 with TRBJ1-4; possibly TRBD1 for D (6 bases). This CDR3 contains 16 residues. V was pared by 7 bases and J by 4 bases, with 19 bases between. Germline CDR1 is LNHDA and CDR2 is SQIVND (reference sequence). The CDR3 protein is CASNPGGQIHNEKLFF. Partial CDR3 DNA: TGTGCCAGTAACCCCGGGGGGCAGATTCATAATGAAAAA.

With regard to this clone: The sequence runs out 3 residues before the end of the CDR3; the remainder is reconstructed from the germline J gene. The rearrangement uses TRBV5-1 and TRBJ2-3; the D is unclear. Germline V CDR1 and CDR2: SGHRS, YFSETQ. V lost 4 bases, J lost 4 bases, and 16 bases lay in between. The CDR3 loop spans 15 amino acids. The CDR3 loop is CASSNGPAPSDTQYF. CDR3 bases read: TGCGCCAGCAGCAATGGGCCGGCGCCCTCAGATACG. Drawing the rest from reference TRBV5-1 and TRBJ2-3, the complete variable domain is KAGVTQTPRYLIKTRGQQVTLSCSPISGHRSVSWYQQTPGQGLQFLFEYFSETQRNKGNFPGRFSGRQFSNSRSEMNVSTLELGDSALYLCASSNGPAPSDTQYFGPGTRLTVL.

About this clone: The CDR3 extends 3 residues past the end of the read, so its final part is completed from the germline J gene. The chain links TRBV7-9 to TRBJ1-1; the match to TRBD1 covers 8 bases. The germline CDR1 and CDR2 sequences are SEHNR and FQNEAQ (reference sequence). This CDR3 spans 12 amino acids. The covered CDR3 bases are TGTGCCAGCAGCTTAGGACAGGGGGAA. Translated, it gives CASSLGQGE. The complete CDR3 reads CASSLGQGEAFF.

With respect to this clone: The observed sequence ends 3 residues before the CDR3 terminus, with the missing tail filled in from the germline J gene. The rearrangement uses TRBV5-1 and TRBJ1-5; no firm D call. V shed 0 bases and J shed 6 bases, with 10 bases lying between them. The CDR3 consists of 14 residues. Germline V gives CDR1 SGHRS, CDR2 YFSETQ. The DNA read from the CDR3 is TGCGCCAGCAGCTTGGACGCGGGAGGTCAGCCC. Amino acids: CASSLDAGGQP. The CDR3 as a whole reads CASSLDAGGQPQHF.

About this clone itself: With the read ending 3 residues before the CDR3 end, the germline J gene is used to fill in that end. This rearrangement joins TRBV5-1 to TRBJ1-6, with D possibly being TRBD1 (6 bases). Trimming pared 4 bases from V and 7 bases from J, leaving 12 bases between. Germline lookup yields CDR1 SGHRS and CDR2 YFSETQ. The CDR3 runs 14 residues. The sequenced part of the CDR3 DNA is TGCGCCAGCAGCAACGGACAGAAAAATTCACCC. Translated: CASSNGQKNSP. The CDR3 reads in full as CASSNGQKNSPLHF.

On this clone itself: With the read ending 3 residues before the CDR3 end, the germline J gene is used to fill in that end. The same CDR3 also results from other DNA sequences found in this sample. The genes are TRBV20-1 and TRBJ2-1; the match to TRBD2 covers 9 bases. Germline CDR1 is DFQATT and CDR2 is SNEGSKA (reference sequence). Germline trimming cut 6 bases from V and 4 bases from J; bases unmatched to any gene: 13. The CDR3 is 16 residues long. The sequenced CDR3 bases are TGCAGTGCCCACGGGGGAGGCGGGGGGGCTTACAATGAG. This codes for CSAHGGGGGAYNE. The entire CDR3 is CSAHGGGGGAYNEQFF.

A word on this clone: The CDR3 is cut off 3 residues early in the read; its end comes from the germline J gene. This chain links TRBV7-2 with TRBJ1-6; 10 bases line up with TRBD1. Germline V gives CDR1 SGHTA, CDR2 FQGNSA. V shed 5 bases and J 10 bases; nucleotides not matched to a gene: 8. The CDR3 has 15 residues. CDR3 in amino acids: CASSPRTGGNSPLHF. The covered CDR3 bases are TGTGCCAGCAGCCCTAGGACAGGGGGTAACTCACCC.

Notes on this clone: The read falls 3 residues short of the CDR3 end, and the missing part is taken from the germline J gene. The chain links TRBV10-2 to TRBJ1-6; TRBD1 might be the D (5 bases). The CDR3 sequence is 16 residues long. V lost 6 bases to trimming and J lost 9 bases, with 21 bases between them. Germline V CDR1 and CDR2: WSHSY, SAAADI. The CDR3 here is CASRPARGFEGSPLHF. Incomplete CDR3 DNA: TGCGCCAGCAGACCCGCCCGGGGGTTCGAGGGTTCACCC.

Remarks on this clone: The read ends 3 residues shy of where the CDR3 ends; the end is completed using the germline J gene. The chain combines TRBV5-4 with TRBJ1-1; 7 nucleotides match TRBD1. The CDR3 sequence is 15 residues long. In germline, CDR1 is SGHNT, CDR2 YYREEE (reference sequence). Losses at the gene ends were 0 bases for V and 4 bases for J; bases not matched to a gene: 6. CDR3 protein: CASSLAGGGGTEAFF. The CDR3 bases that were read are TGTGCCAGCAGCTTGGCCGGAGGGGGCGGCACTGAA.

Details on this clone: The read falls 3 residues short of the CDR3 end, and the missing part is taken from the germline J gene. The chain carries TRBV20-1 and TRBJ2-3; 9 bases fit TRBD2. The junction had 10 bases not matched to a gene; V was cut back by 6 bases and J by 6 bases. The germline gives CDR1 DFQATT, CDR2 SNEGSKA (reference sequence). The CDR3 is 14 residues long. The CDR3 spells CSAALAGQGDTQYF. Incomplete CDR3 DNA: TGCAGTGCCGCCCTAGCGGGGCAGGGGGATACG.

Points on this clone: Read sequence stops 3 residues before the CDR3 end, and the germline J gene provides the missing end. The chain has TRBV11-1 and TRBJ2-7, with a possible D match to TRBD2 (5 bases). There are 13 residues in the CDR3. The germline V and J ends were trimmed by 2 bases and 0 bases, with 5 bases remaining between them. The germline V gene encodes CDR1 SGHAT and CDR2 FQDESV (reference sequence). The CDR3 region is CASSLRGSYEQYF. CDR3 DNA, as far as it was read: TGTGCCAGCAGCTTACGGGGCTCCTACGAG.

For this clone: The CDR3 end lies 3 residues beyond the end of the read and is filled in from the germline J gene. The chain links TRBV19 to TRBJ2-5; 13 nucleotides agree with TRBD2. Germline CDR1 and CDR2: LNHDA and SQIVND (reference sequence). The junction had 3 bases not matched to a gene; V was cut back by 4 bases and J by 4 bases. This CDR3 is 15 amino acids long. The CDR3 sequence: CASSNGLAGVETQYF. The sequenced CDR3 bases are TGTGCCAGTAGTAACGGACTAGCGGGGGTAGAGACC.

To note about this clone: Sequencing ends 3 residues short of the CDR3 end; the germline J gene provides the rest. The chain links TRBV7-6 to TRBJ1-1; 8 bases match TRBD1. Germline trimming cut 5 bases from V and 3 bases from J; bases unmatched to any gene: 8. CDR1 is SGHVS and CDR2 is FNYEAQ in the germline V gene. This CDR3 comprises 15 residues. This chain's CDR3 is CASSTRTGFDTEAFF. The covered CDR3 bases are TGTGCCAGCAGCACCCGGACAGGGTTTGACACTGAA.

Comment on this clone: The CDR3 end is not reached by the read, which stops 3 residues before it; the germline J gene fills it in. V usage is TRBV20-1 and J usage is TRBJ1-2; TRBD1 aligns across 8 bases. This CDR3 spans 12 amino acids. From germline, CDR1 is DFQATT and CDR2 SNEGSKA (reference sequence). CDR3 residues: CSAAGTGISYTF. The sequenced part of the CDR3 DNA is TGCAGTGCAGCCGGGACAGGAATTTCC.